Listed below are T cell receptor beta chains from one sample, sequenced in a study of CD8+ T cells in alopecia areata. Assay used: immunoSEQ multiplex PCR; TCRdb lists only in-frame clones, some missing. The table includes about 190,000 clones, 60% detected once. The source was CD4+ T cells sorted from blood, collected at week 24, from a patient treated with tofacitinib. All receptors come from a human donor with alopecia areata. Both conserved end residues are part of each CDR3. D genes are given only for firm matches. Rows may omit the clone size; those that give it use once, few, many or a size class.

J,size,V,D,CDR3,DNA
TRBJ2-7,.,TRBV5-1,.,CASTGGYEQYF,TGCGCCAGCACCGGAGGCTACGAGCAGTACTTC
TRBJ1-4,.,TRBV5-1,TRBD1,CASSLGTGEKLFF,TGCGCCAGCAGCTTGGGGACAGGGGAAAAACTGTTTTTT
TRBJ2-3,.,TRBV13,.,CASSSQGTDTQYF,TGTGCCAGCAGCTCACAGGGCACAGATACGCAGTATTTT
TRBJ1-2,.,TRBV2,.,CASIPGDYGYTF,TGTGCCAGCATTCCGGGTGACTATGGCTACACCTTC
TRBJ1-5,.,TRBV27,.,CASRGSLGLQPQHF,TGTGCCAGCAGGGGGAGTTTGGGGCTTCAGCCCCAGCATTTT
TRBJ1-1,.,TRBV30,.,CACANRTRGAFF,TGTGCCTGTGCAAACCGGACCCGAGGAGCTTTCTTT
TRBJ2-4,few,TRBV11-2,TRBD2,CASSPRVVAGARDIQYF,TGTGCCAGCAGCCCCCGTGTGGTAGCGGGGGCTAGGGACATTCAGTACTTC
TRBJ1-2,few,TRBV19,TRBD1,CASSHGQGQGYGYTF,TGTGCCAGTAGTCATGGCCAAGGACAGGGTTATGGCTACACCTTC
TRBJ1-5,few,TRBV7-2,.,CASSLAWSQPQHF,TGTGCCAGCAGCTTAGCGTGGTCCCAGCCCCAGCATTTT
TRBJ2-1,.,TRBV30,.,CACLPLSGLSSYNEQFF,TGTGCCTGCCTCCCATTATCGGGACTCAGCTCCTACAATGAGCAGTTCTTC
TRBJ1-2,.,TRBV27,TRBD1,CASRPKRQGGYGYTF,TGTGCCAGCAGGCCGAAACGACAGGGCGGCTATGGCTACACCTTC
TRBJ2-7,.,TRBV29-1,.,CSVDVRVGGEQYF,TGCAGCGTTGATGTGCGGGTCGGGGGCGAGCAGTACTTC
TRBJ1-4,.,TRBV5-1,.,CASSLEMQGPNEKLFF,TGCGCCAGCAGCTTGGAAATGCAGGGTCCTAATGAAAAACTGTTTTTT
TRBJ1-2,.,TRBV29-1,.,CSVDPEGANYGYTF,TGCAGCGTTGACCCGGAAGGGGCTAACTATGGCTACACCTTC
TRBJ1-1,.,TRBV9,TRBD1,CASSATGTGREAFF,TGTGCCAGCAGCGCGACTGGGACAGGCAGAGAAGCTTTCTTT
TRBJ2-7,.,TRBV4-2,.,CASSQLRGNTGQYF,TGTGCCAGCAGCCAGCTGCGCGGAAATACCGGGCAGTACTTC
TRBJ1-1,.,TRBV29-1,.,CSVETMVTEAFF,TGCAGCGTTGAAACTATGGTTACTGAAGCTTTCTTT
TRBJ2-1,few,TRBV7-2,TRBD1,CASSSRYRGLNEQFF,TGTGCCAGCAGCTCTCGGTACAGGGGGTTGAATGAGCAGTTCTTC
TRBJ2-5,.,TRBV5-6,TRBD2,CASSGERGGETQYF,TGTGCCAGCAGTGGAGAGCGGGGAGGGGAGACCCAGTACTTC
TRBJ2-5,.,TRBV6-5,.,CASSKRTGETQYF,TGTGCCAGCAGTAAGCGGACCGGGGAGACCCAGTACTTC
TRBJ2-5,.,TRBV2,.,CASSEDRGTQYF,TGTGCCAGCAGTGAGGATCGGGGGACCCAGTACTTC
TRBJ2-7,.,TRBV5-1,TRBD1,CASSLGTVAEQYF,TGCGCCAGCAGCTTAGGGACAGTCGCCGAGCAGTACTTC
TRBJ1-2,few,TRBV6-7,TRBD1,CASRLSGTGDHRYGYTF,TGTGCCAGCAGACTATCCGGGACAGGGGATCACCGCTATGGCTACACCTTC
TRBJ2-3,once,TRBV6-6,TRBD2,CASRSPGLAGSDTQYF,TGTGCCAGCAGGTCACCGGGACTAGCAGGATCAGATACGCAGTATTTT
TRBJ1-2,.,TRBV2,.,CATAARGSGGYTF,TGTGCCACCGCAGCCCGGGGTTCAGGTGGCTACACCTTC
TRBJ1-3,.,TRBV4-3,TRBD1,CASSQGTGHNTIYF,TGCGCCAGCAGCCAGGGGACAGGGCACAACACCATATATTTT
TRBJ1-1,.,TRBV30,.,CAWSVHGSEAFF,TGTGCCTGGAGTGTACATGGGTCTGAAGCTTTCTTT
TRBJ2-7,.,TRBV20-1,.,CSARDTDEQYF,TGCAGTGCTAGAGATACGGACGAGCAGTACTTC
TRBJ1-5,.,TRBV5-1,TRBD1,CASSLRTGSGQPQHF,TGCGCCAGCAGCTTGAGGACAGGGTCTGGTCAGCCCCAGCATTTT
TRBJ2-3,.,TRBV15,TRBD1,CATSGQGVADTQYF,TGTGCCACCAGCGGGCAGGGGGTGGCAGATACGCAGTATTTT
TRBJ2-3,many,TRBV18,.,CASSPFKASTDTQYF,TGTGCCAGCTCACCATTCAAGGCTAGCACAGATACGCAGTATTTT
TRBJ2-7,.,TRBV5-1,TRBD1,CASSSTGDEQYF,TGCGCCAGCAGCTCGACAGGGGACGAGCAGTACTTC
TRBJ2-2,.,TRBV30,.,CAWNTLRADGELFF,TGTGCCTGGAATACGCTCAGGGCAGATGGGGAGCTGTTTTTT
TRBJ1-4,.,TRBV30,TRBD1,CAWRGTAGKLFF,TGTGCCTGGAGAGGGACAGCTGGAAAACTGTTTTTT
TRBJ1-5,.,TRBV6-5,.,CASSVLSGGNQPQHF,TGTGCCAGCAGTGTCCTGTCAGGGGGCAATCAGCCCCAGCATTTT
TRBJ2-3,.,TRBV7-2,TRBD2,CASSLGLAGGTDTQYF,TGTGCCAGCAGCTTAGGACTAGCGGGGGGCACAGATACGCAGTATTTT
TRBJ2-7,.,TRBV4-3,.,CASSQFLRDSTYEQYF,TGCGCCAGCAGCCAATTTCTCCGGGACTCAACCTACGAGCAGTACTTC
TRBJ1-4,.,TRBV29-1,.,CSVGEEKLFF,TGCAGCGTTGGGGAGGAAAAACTGTTTTTT
TRBJ1-2,.,TRBV30,.,CASFPGGYGGYTF,TGTGCCTCCTTCCCGGGGGGCTATGGTGGCTACACCTTC
TRBJ1-5,.,TRBV10-3,.,CAISEAQGPQHF,TGTGCCATCAGTGAGGCTCAGGGTCCCCAGCATTTT
TRBJ1-2,.,TRBV29-1,TRBD1,CSVDPDRASYGYTF,TGCAGCGTTGATCCGGACAGGGCATCCTATGGCTACACCTTC
TRBJ2-5,.,TRBV9,.,CASRNLETQYF,TGTGCCAGCAGGAACTTAGAGACCCAGTACTTC
TRBJ1-2,few,TRBV6-6,TRBD1,CASGTPGTADTF,TGTGCCAGCGGCACCCCCGGGACAGCCGACACCTTC
TRBJ1-1,once,TRBV29-1,TRBD1,CSLGQGAEAFF,TGCAGCCTGGGACAGGGAGCTGAAGCTTTCTTT
TRBJ2-3,.,TRBV11-2,.,CASSRPQGTDTQYF,TGTGCCAGCAGCCGGCCACAGGGCACAGATACGCAGTATTTT
TRBJ1-2,.,TRBV29-1,.,CSVSPGGYTF,TGCAGCGTTTCCCCGGGCGGCTACACCTTC
TRBJ1-2,once,TRBV29-1,TRBD1,CSVSLGTGGDYGYTF,TGCAGCGTTAGTCTCGGTACAGGGGGCGACTATGGCTACACCTTC
TRBJ2-2,.,TRBV5-1,.,CASSPELKNTGELFF,TGCGCCAGCAGCCCCGAGCTAAAGAACACCGGGGAGCTGTTTTTT
TRBJ1-1,.,TRBV5-1,.,CASSLDTEAFF,TGCGCCAGCAGCCTTGACACTGAAGCTTTCTTT
TRBJ1-5,few,TRBV23-1,.,CASSQRGVNQPQHF,TGCGCCAGCAGTCAACGGGGAGTAAATCAGCCCCAGCATTTT
TRBJ2-3,.,TRBV4-1,.,CASSHGLGTDTQYF,TGCGCCAGCAGCCACGGATTGGGGACAGATACGCAGTATTTT
TRBJ1-6,few,TRBV7-3,.,CASRLRGPRDPNSPLHF,TGTGCCAGCAGGTTACGAGGACCTCGCGATCCTAATTCACCCCTCCACTTT
TRBJ1-5,.,TRBV15,.,CATSRDHQPQHF,TGTGCCACCAGCAGAGATCATCAGCCCCAGCATTTT
TRBJ2-3,once,TRBV7-7,.,CASSLGGGATDTQYF,TGTGCCAGCAGCTTAGGTGGCGGGGCCACAGATACGCAGTATTTT
TRBJ1-2,few,TRBV30,TRBD1,CAWSGQGATNYGYTF,TGTGCCTGGAGTGGGCAGGGGGCCACTAACTATGGCTACACCTTC